This T cell receptor (beta chain) was obtained from a study of T cell changes during pregnancy in multiple sclerosis. The data were produced by immunoSEQ multiplex PCR, yet TCRdb's version contains in-frame clones alone and is incomplete. The sample consists of 90,000 to 95,000 clones, around 93% of them appearing once. This clone was seen once. Trimming stripped 6 bases from V and 0 bases from J, with 8 bases between. The germline CDR1 and CDR2 sequences are SNHLY and FYNNEI. The CDR3 is 14 residues long. The receptor comes from a female donor with multiple sclerosis, enrolled in a pregnancy study. Here the sequenced sample was peripheral blood, taken in the first trimester of pregnancy. The genes are TRBV2 and TRBJ1-4, with D possibly being TRBD1 (6 bases). This chain's CDR3 is CASRTGSTNEKLFF. In nucleotides, the CDR3 is TGTGCCAGCAGGACAGGTTCAACTAATGAAAAACTGTTTTTT.